The present T cell receptor (beta chain) was sequenced within a study of follicular helper T cells after annual influenza vaccination. Sequencing used immunoSEQ multiplex PCR; TCRdb keeps in-frame clones, though not all of them. The repertoire holds 3,500 to 5,000 clones, with around 80% as singletons. Study results and limitations: Successive annual vaccinations recalled a recurrent oligoclonal ICOS+CD38+ cTfh response with influenza-specific clonotypes.

Germline loops: CDR1 SGHTA, CDR2 FQGNSA. There are 16 residues in the CDR3. Trimming stripped 2 bases from V and 3 bases from J, with 17 bases between. With respect to this clone: Its matching antigen is unknown.

Sample time point: 2015-2016 season, 7 days after influenza vaccination. The receptor's source is an adult who received the influenza vaccine. The V call is TRBV7-2, the J call TRBJ2-7; the D gene could be TRBD1 or TRBD2 (5 bases each). The source material was CXCR5+ CD38- circulating T follicular helper cells from blood, sampled 7 days after influenza vaccination. As for subset: circulating Tfh, non-naive CD4+CXCR5+PD-1+ (ICOS+CD38+ or ICOS-CD38-). This CDR3 is CASSLTSGTANYEQYF. In nucleotides, the CDR3 is TGTGCCAGCAGCTTAACCTCCGGGACGGCCAACTACGAGCAGTACTTC. The variable domain in full, completed from reference TRBV7-2 and TRBJ2-7, reads GAGVSQSPSNKVTEKGKDVELRCDPISGHTALYWYRQSLGQGLEFLIYFQGNSAPDKSGLPSDRFSAERTGGSVSTLTIQRTQQEDSAVYLCASSLTSGTANYEQYFGPGTRLTVT.